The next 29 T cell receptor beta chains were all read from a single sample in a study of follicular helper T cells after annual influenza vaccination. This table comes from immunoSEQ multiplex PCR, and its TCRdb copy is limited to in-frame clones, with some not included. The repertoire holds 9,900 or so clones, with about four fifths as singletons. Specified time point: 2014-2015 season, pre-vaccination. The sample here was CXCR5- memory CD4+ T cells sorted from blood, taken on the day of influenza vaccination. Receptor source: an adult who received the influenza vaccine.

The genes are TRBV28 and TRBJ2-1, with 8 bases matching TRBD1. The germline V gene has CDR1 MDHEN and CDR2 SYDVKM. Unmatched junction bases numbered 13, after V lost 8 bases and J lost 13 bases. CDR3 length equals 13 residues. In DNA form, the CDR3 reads TGTGCCAGCGGCGGGACCGCAGGGGGCATTCAGTTCTTC. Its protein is CASGGTAGGIQFF.

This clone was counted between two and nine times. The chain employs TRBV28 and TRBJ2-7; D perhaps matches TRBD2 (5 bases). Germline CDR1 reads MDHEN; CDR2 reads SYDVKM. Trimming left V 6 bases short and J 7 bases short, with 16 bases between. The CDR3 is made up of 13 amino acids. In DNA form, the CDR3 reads TGTGCCAGCAGCAGGACGGGATCCTTGGAGCAGTACTTC. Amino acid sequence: CASSRTGSLEQYF.

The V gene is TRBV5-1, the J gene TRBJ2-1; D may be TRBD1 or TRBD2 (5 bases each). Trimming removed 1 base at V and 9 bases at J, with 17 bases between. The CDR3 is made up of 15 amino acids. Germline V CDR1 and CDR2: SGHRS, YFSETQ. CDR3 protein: CASSLIPRGVSEQFF. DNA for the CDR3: TGCGCCAGCAGCTTGATACCGAGGGGTGTTAGTGAGCAGTTCTTC.

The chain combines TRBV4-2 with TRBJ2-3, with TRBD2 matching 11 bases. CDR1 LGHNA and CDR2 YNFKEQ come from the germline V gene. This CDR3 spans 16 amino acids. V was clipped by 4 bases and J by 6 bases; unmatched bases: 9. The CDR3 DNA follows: TGTGCCAGCAGCCTAGAGGCTAGCGGGGGGTTGGATACGCAGTATTTT. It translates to CASSLEASGGLDTQYF.

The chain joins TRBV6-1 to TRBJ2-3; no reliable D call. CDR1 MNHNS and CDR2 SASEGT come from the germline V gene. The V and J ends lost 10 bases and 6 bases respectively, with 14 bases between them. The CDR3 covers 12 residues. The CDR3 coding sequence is TGTGCCACCGGTTTGGCATCGGATACGCAGTATTTT. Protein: CATGLASDTQYF.

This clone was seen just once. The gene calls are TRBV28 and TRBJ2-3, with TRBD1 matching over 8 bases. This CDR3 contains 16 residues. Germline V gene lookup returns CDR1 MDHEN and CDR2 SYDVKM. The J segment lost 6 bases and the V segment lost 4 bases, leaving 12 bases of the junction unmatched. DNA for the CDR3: TGTGCCAGCAGTTCTCCCGGGACAGGTCTAAGGGATACGCAGTATTTT. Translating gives CASSSPGTGLRDTQYF.

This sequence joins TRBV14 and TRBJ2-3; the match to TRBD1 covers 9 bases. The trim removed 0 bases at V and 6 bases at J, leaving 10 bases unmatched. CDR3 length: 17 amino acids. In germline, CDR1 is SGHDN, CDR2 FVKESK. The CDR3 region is CASSQDLGTGGLDTQYF. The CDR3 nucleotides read TGTGCCAGCAGCCAAGATTTGGGCACAGGGGGCCTTGATACGCAGTATTTT.

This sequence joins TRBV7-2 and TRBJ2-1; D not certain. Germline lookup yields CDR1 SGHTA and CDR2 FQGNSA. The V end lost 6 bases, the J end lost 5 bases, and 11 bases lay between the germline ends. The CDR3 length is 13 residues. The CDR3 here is CASRVDRDNEQFF. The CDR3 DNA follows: TGTGCCAGCAGGGTAGATAGAGACAATGAGCAGTTCTTC.

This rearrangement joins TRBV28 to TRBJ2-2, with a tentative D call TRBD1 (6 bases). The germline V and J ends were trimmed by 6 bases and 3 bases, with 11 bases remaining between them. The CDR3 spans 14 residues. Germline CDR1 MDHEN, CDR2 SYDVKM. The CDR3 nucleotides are TGTGCCAGCAGAACCAACAGGGACACCGGGGAGCTGTTTTTT. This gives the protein CASRTNRDTGELFF.

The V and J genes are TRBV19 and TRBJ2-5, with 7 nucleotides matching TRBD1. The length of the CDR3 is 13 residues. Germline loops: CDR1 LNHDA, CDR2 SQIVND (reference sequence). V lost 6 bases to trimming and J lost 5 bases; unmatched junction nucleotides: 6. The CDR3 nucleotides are TGTGCCAGTAGCCAGACAGGGACGGAGACCCAGTACTTC. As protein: CASSQTGTETQYF.

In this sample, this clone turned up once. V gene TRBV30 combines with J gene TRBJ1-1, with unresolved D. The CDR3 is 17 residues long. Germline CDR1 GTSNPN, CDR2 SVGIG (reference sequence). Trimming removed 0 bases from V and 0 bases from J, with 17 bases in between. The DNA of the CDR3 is TGTGCCTGGAGTGTACTCGTCGCGACGGCCATGAACACTGAAGCTTTCTTT. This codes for CAWSVLVATAMNTEAFF.

CDR3 residues: CSVELAGPTYNEQFF. The CDR3 DNA is TGCAGCGTTGAGCTAGCGGGACCGACCTACAATGAGCAGTTCTTC. V gene TRBV29-1 combines with J gene TRBJ2-1; 9 bases agree with TRBD2. The CDR3 loop spans 15 amino acids. Germline CDR1 SQVTM, CDR2 ANQGSEA. V shed 3 bases, J shed 2 bases, and the junction held 5 bases outside the gene matches.

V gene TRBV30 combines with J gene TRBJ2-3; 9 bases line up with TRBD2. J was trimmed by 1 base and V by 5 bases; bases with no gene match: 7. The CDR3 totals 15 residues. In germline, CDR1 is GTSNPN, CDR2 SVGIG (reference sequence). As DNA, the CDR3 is TGTGCCTGGGGTCGGACTAGCGACCGCACAGATACGCAGTATTTT. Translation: CAWGRTSDRTDTQYF. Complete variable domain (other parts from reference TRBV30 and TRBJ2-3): SQTIHQWPATLVQPVGSPLSLECTVEGTSNPNLYWYRQAAGRGLQLLFYSVGIGQISSEVPQNLSASRPQDRQFILSSKKLLLSDSGFYLCAWGRTSDRTDTQYFGPGTRLTVL.

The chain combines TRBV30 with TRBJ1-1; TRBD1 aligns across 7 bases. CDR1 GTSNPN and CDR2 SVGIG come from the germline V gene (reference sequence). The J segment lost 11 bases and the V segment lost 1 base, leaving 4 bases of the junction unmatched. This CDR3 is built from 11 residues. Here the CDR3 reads CAWSAGQYAFF. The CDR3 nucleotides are TGTGCCTGGAGTGCGGGACAGTACGCTTTCTTT.

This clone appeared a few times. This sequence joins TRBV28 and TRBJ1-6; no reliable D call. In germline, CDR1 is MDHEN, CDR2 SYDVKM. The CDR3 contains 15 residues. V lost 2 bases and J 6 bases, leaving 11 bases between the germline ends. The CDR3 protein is CASSLGERINSPLHF. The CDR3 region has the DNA TGTGCCAGCAGTTTAGGGGAGCGTATTAATTCACCCCTCCACTTT.

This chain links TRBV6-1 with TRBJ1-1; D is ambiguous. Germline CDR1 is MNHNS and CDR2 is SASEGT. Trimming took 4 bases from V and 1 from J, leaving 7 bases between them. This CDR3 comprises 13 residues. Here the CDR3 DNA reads TGTGCCAGCAGTGTGTCCAGGAACACTGAAGCTTTCTTT. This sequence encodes CASSVSRNTEAFF.

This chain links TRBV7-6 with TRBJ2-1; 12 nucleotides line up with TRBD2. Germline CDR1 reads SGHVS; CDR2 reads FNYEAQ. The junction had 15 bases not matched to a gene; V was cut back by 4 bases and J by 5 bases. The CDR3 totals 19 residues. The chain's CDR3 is CASSSTPPSGRARNNEQFF. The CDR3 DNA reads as TGTGCCAGCAGCTCCACCCCCCCTAGCGGGAGGGCCCGAAACAATGAGCAGTTCTTC.

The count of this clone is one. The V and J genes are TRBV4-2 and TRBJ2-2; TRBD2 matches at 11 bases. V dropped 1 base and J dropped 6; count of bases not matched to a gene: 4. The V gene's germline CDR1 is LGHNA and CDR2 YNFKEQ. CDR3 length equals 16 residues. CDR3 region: CASSQGLAGGPGELFF. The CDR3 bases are TGTGCCAGCAGCCAAGGCCTAGCGGGGGGACCCGGGGAGCTGTTTTTT.

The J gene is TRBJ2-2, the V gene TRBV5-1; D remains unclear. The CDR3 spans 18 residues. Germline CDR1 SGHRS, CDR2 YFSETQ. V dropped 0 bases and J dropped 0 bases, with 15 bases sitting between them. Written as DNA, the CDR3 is TGCGCCAGCAGCTTGGGGGCAGGTCCCCTTACGAACACCGGGGAGCTGTTTTTT. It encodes CASSLGAGPLTNTGELFF.

CDR3 region: CASSLGDREQFF. CDR3 sequence (DNA): TGTGCCAGCAGCTTAGGGGACCGCGAGCAGTTCTTC. This chain joins TRBV7-9 and TRBJ2-1, with D perhaps TRBD1 or TRBD2 (5 bases each). Per the germline V gene, CDR1 is SEHNR and CDR2 is FQNEAQ (reference sequence). The CDR3 runs to 12 residues. The germline V and J ends were trimmed by 1 base and 10 bases, with 8 bases remaining between them. The full variable domain, its missing parts supplied by reference TRBV7-9 and TRBJ2-1, is DTGVSQNPRHKITKRGQNVTFRCDPISEHNRLYWYRQTLGQGPEFLTYFQNEAQLEKSRLLSDRFSAERPKGSFSTLEIQRTEQGDSAMYLCASSLGDREQFFGPGTRLTVL.

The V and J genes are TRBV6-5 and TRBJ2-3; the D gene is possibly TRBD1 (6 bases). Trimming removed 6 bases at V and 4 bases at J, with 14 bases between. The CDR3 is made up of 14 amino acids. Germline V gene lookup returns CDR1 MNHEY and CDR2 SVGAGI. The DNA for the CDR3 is TGTGCCAGCAGACACAGGGTCCAGTCAGATACGCAGTATTTT. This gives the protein CASRHRVQSDTQYF.

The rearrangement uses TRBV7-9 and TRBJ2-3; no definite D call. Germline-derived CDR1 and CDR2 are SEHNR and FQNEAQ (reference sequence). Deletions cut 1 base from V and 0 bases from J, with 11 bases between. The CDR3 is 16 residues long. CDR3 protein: CASSLVAGASTDTQYF. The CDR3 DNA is TGTGCCAGCAGCTTAGTTGCCGGTGCTAGCACAGATACGCAGTATTTT.

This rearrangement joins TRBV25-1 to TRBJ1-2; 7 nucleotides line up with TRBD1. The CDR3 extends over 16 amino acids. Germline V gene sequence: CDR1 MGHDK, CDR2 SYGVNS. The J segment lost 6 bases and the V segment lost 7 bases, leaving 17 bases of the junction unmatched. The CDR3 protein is CASTQQGKGNFDGYTF. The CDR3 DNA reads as TGTGCCAGCACCCAACAGGGGAAGGGTAACTTCGATGGCTACACCTTC.

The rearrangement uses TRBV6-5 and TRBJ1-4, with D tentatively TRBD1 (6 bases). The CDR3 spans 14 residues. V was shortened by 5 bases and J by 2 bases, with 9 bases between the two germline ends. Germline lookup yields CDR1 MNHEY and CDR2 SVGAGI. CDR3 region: CASSRGRTNEKLFF. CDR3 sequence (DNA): TGTGCCAGCAGTAGGGGGAGGACTAATGAAAAACTGTTTTTT.

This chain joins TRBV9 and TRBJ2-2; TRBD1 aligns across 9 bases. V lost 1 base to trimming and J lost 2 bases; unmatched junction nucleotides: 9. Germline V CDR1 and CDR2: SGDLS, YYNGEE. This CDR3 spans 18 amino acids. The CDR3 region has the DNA TGTGCCAGCAGCGTATCTCCCCCGGGACAGGGCAACACCGGGGAGCTGTTTTTT. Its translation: CASSVSPPGQGNTGELFF.

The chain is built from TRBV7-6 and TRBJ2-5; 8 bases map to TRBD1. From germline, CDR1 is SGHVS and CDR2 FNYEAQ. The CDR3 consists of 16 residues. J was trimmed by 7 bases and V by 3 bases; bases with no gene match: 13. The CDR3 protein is CASSLRPGQALGTQYF. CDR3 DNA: TGTGCCAGCAGCTTGCGACCGGGACAGGCCCTGGGGACCCAGTACTTC.

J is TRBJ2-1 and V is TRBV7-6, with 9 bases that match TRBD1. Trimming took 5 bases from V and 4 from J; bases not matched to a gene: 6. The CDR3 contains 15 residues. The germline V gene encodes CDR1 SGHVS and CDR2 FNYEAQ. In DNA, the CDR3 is TGTGCCAGCAGCCGCGACAGGGGGAGATACAATGAGCAGTTCTTC. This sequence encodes CASSRDRGRYNEQFF.

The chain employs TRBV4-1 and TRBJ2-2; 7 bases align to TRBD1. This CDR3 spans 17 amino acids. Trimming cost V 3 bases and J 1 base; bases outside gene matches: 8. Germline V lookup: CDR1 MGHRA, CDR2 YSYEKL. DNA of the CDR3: TGCGCCAGCAGCCAGGCCCTAGGACAGGTGAACACCGGGGAGCTGTTTTTT. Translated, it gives CASSQALGQVNTGELFF.

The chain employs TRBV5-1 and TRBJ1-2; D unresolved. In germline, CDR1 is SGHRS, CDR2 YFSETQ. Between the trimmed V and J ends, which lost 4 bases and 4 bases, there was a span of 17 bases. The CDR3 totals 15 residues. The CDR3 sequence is CASSPLPGDVYGYTF. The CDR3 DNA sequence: TGCGCCAGCAGCCCCCTCCCGGGAGATGTCTATGGCTACACCTTC.